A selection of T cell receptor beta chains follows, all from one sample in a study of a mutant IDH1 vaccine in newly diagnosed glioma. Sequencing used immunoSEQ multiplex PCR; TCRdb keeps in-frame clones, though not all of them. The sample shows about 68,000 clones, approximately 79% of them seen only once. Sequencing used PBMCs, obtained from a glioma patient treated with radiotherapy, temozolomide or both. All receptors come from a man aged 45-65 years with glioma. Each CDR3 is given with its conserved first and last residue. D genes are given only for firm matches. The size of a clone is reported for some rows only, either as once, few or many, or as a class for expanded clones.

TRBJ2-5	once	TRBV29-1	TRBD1	TGCAGCGTTCCGACAGGGGGTATAGAAGAGACCCAGTACTTC	CSVPTGGIEETQYF
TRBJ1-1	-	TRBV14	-	TGTGCCAGCAGCCCCCCATTATATCTCACTGAAGCTTTCTTT	CASSPPLYLTEAFF
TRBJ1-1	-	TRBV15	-	TGTGCCACCAGCAGAGGGGCGGGCTCTGGGACTGAAGCTTTCTTT	CATSRGAGSGTEAFF
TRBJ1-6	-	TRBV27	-	TGTGCCAGCAGTTTACGGAATTCACCCCTCCACTTT	CASSLRNSPLHF
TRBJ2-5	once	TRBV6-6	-	TGTGCCAGCAGTTACGACAGCTGGGAGACCCAGTACTTC	CASSYDSWETQYF
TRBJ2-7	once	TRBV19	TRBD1	TGTGCCAGTTTGGACAGGGTACGGGGCGAGCAGTACTTC	CASLDRVRGEQYF
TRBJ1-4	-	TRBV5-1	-	TGCGCCAGCAGCTTGGGCGGGAGTAATGAAAAACTGTTTTTT	CASSLGGSNEKLFF
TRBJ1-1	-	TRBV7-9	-	TGTGCCAGCAGGGAGGCAGCGGGGAACACTGAAGCTTTCTTT	CASREAAGNTEAFF
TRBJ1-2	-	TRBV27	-	TGTGCCAGCAGAGAGTTCAGGGGTGACTATGGCTACACCTTC	CASREFRGDYGYTF
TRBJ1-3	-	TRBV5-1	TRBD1	TGCGCCAGCAGCGGGACAGGAGGATCTTACTCTGGAAACACCATATATTTT	CASSGTGGSYSGNTIYF
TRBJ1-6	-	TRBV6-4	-	TGTGCCTACCCCCGGGACGGATATTCACCCCTCCACTTT	CAYPRDGYSPLHF
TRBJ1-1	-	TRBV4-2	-	TGTGCCAGCAGCCAAGACCCTCTCTCTTTAAAAGCTTTCTTT	CASSQDPLSLKAFF
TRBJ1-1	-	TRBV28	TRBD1	TGTGCCAGCAGTTTAGGGACAGGGGCTTTCTTT	CASSLGTGAFF
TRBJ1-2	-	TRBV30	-	TGTGCCTGGAAGGGGTTTTCCTATGGCTACACCTTC	CAWKGFSYGYTF
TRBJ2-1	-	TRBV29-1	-	TGCAGCGCACCAATGGGGGGACGCCTGGTTGGGGAGCAGTTCTTC	CSAPMGGRLVGEQFF
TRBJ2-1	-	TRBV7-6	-	TGTGCCAGCAGCTTAGAGGATGAGCAGTTCTTC	CASSLEDEQFF
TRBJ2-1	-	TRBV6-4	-	TGTGCCAGCAGTGACTCGAGTGAAAGCTCCTACAATGAGCAGTTCTTC	CASSDSSESSYNEQFF
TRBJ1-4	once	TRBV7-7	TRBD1	TGTGCTAGCAGCCCAGGGGGGACAGGGGGCAATGAAAAACTGTTTTTT	CASSPGGTGGNEKLFF
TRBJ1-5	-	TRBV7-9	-	TGTGCCAGCAGCTTAGCCCATCAGCCCCAGCATTTT	CASSLAHQPQHF
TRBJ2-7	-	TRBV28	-	TGTGCCAGCAAGGGCACCGGATTTTCGCGCGAGCAGTACTTC	CASKGTGFSREQYF
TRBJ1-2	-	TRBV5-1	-	TGCGCCAGCAGCTTAAATCCCCAGGATCATGGCTACACCTTC	CASSLNPQDHGYTF
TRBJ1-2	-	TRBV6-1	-	TGTGCCGGCAGAACAGGGAGCTTAAGGGGCTACACCTTC	CAGRTGSLRGYTF
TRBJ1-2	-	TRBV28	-	TGTGCCAGCAGTTTAGCACCGTATGGCTACACCTTC	CASSLAPYGYTF
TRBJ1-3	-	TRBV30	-	TGTGCCTGGAGTGTCGGTCTCTCTGGAAACACCATATATTTT	CAWSVGLSGNTIYF
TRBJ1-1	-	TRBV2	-	TGTGCCAGCAGCCGAGGGGCATTGAACACTGAAGCTTTCTTT	CASSRGALNTEAFF
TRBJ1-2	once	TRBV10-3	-	TGTGCCATCCAAGGAACCGGGTACTATGGCTACACCTTC	CAIQGTGYYGYTF
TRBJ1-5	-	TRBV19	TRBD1	TGTGCCAGTAGTCGCCCGGGACAGGGTTCGGCCCAGCATTTT	CASSRPGQGSAQHF
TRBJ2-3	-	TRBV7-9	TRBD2	TGTGCCAGCAGTTTACTAGCGGGGGGCCCCACAGATACGCAGTATTTT	CASSLLAGGPTDTQYF
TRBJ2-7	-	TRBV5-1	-	TGCGCCAGCAGCTTCGAGGGCGCCTACGAGCAGTACTTC	CASSFEGAYEQYF
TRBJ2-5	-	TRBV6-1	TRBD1	TGTGCCAGCAGTAGAACGGGACAGAAAGAGACCCAGTACTTC	CASSRTGQKETQYF
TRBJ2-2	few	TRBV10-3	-	TGTGCCATCAGTGACAGGGCCCTAAACACCGGGGAGCTGTTTTTT	CAISDRALNTGELFF
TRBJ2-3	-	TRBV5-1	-	TGCGCCAGCAGCTTGGAGCAAGGGAGAGATACGCAGTATTTT	CASSLEQGRDTQYF
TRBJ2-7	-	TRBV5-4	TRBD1	TGTGCCAGCAGCCCCGGGACAGGAAGGAACGAGCAGTACTTC	CASSPGTGRNEQYF
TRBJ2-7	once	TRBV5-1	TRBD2	TGCGCCAGCAGCCAAATCGTCCTAGCGGGGAGCTCCTACGAGCAGTACTTC	CASSQIVLAGSSYEQYF
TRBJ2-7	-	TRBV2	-	TGTGCCAGCAGTACCGGGCCAGAAGGCTACGAGCAGTACTTC	CASSTGPEGYEQYF
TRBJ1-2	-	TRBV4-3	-	TGCGCCAGCAGCCGTGGGGGCTATGGCTACACCTTC	CASSRGGYGYTF
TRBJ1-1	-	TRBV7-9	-	TGTGCCAGCAGTTTAAGGGGGGAGACTGAAGCTTTCTTT	CASSLRGETEAFF
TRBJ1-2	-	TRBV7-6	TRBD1	TGTGCCAGCAGCCCCCGACAGGGGGCGCGTTATGGCTACACCTTC	CASSPRQGARYGYTF
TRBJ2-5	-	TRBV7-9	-	TGTGCCAGCAGTTTAACTGACAGACAAGAGACCCAGTACTTC	CASSLTDRQETQYF
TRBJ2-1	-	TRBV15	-	TGTGCCACCAGCAGAGAGCGGGGCTACAATGAGCAGTTCTTC	CATSRERGYNEQFF